The entry below gives a single T cell receptor beta chain sequence along with its context. The data are from a study of radiation and T cells in renal cell carcinoma. Produced via immunoSEQ multiplex PCR; TCRdb's table is partial and in-frame only. Here the sample spans approximately 150,000 clones, 86% being singletons. Germline CDR1 and CDR2: SEHNR and FQNEAQ (reference sequence). V lost 4 bases to trimming and J lost 4 bases; unmatched junction nucleotides: 5. This CDR3 region has 15 residues. The time point is: blood 4 weeks post-SBRT, at nephrectomy. Indicated treatment: 15 Gy SBRT to primary tumor, nephrectomy 4 weeks later. The patient's renal cell carcinoma had clear cell pathology.

The sample in question was blood, obtained from a patient whose treatment included radiotherapy and nephrectomy. This chain joins TRBV7-9 and TRBJ2-1; 9 bases agree with TRBD1. The clonotype originates from a woman aged 45-65 years with renal cell carcinoma. CDR3 bases: TGTGCCAGCAGCTCACTGGACAGGGGTTACAATGAGCAGTTCTTC. It encodes CASSSLDRGYNEQFF.